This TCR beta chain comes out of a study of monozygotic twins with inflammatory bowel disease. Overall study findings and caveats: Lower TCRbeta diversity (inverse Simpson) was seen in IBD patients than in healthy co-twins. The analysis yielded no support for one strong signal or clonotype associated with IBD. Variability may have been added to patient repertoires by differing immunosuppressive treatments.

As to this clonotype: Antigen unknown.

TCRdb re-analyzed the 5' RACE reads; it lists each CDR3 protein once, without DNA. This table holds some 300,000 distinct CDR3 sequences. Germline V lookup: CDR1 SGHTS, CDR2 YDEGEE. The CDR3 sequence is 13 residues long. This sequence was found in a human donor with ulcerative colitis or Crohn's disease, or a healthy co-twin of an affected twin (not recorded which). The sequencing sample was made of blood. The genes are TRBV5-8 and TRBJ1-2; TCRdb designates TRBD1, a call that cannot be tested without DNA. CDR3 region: CASSHAQGYGYTF. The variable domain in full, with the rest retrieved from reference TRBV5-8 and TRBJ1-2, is EAGVTQSPTHLIKTRGQQATLRCSPISGHTSVYWYQQALGLGLQFLLWYDEGEERNRGNFPPRFSGRQFPNYSSELNVNALELEDSALYLCASSHAQGYGYTFGSGTRLTVV.